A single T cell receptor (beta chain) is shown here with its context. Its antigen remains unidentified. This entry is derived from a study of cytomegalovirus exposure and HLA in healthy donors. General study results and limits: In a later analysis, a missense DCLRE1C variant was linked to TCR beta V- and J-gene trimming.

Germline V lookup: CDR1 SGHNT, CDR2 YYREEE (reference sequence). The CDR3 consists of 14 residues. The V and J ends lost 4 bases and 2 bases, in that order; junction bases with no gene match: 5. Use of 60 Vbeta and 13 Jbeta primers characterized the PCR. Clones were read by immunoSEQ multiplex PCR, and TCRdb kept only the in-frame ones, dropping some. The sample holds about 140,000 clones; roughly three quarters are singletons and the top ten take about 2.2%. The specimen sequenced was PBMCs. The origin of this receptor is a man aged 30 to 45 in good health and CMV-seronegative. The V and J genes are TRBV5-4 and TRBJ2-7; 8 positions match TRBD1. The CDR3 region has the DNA TGTGCCAGCAGCGATGGACAGGGCCCCTACGAGCAGTACTTC. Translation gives CASSDGQGPYEQYF.